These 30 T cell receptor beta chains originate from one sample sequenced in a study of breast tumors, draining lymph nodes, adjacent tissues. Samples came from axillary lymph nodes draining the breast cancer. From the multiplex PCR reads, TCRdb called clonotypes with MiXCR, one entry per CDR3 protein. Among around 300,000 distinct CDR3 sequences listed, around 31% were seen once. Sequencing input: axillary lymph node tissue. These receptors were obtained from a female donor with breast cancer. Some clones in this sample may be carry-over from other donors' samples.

CDR3 DNA sequence: TGTGCCAGCAGTCACCCTCGCGGACGAGACTACGAGCAGTACTTC. This sequence encodes CASSHPRGRDYEQYF. The chain joins TRBV6-2 or TRBV6-3 to TRBJ2-7; D uncertain. This CDR3 contains 15 residues. The V end was cut by 5 bases, the J end by 3 bases, with 17 bases between. CDR1 and CDR2 from the germline V gene are MNHEY and SVGEGT.

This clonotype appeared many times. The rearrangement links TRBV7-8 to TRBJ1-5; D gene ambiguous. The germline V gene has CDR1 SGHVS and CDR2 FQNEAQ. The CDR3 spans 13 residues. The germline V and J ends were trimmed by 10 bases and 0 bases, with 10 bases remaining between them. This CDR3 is CATRMNSNQPQHF. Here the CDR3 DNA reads TGTGCCACCCGCATGAATAGCAATCAGCCCCAGCATTTT.

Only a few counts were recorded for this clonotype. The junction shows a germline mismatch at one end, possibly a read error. CDR3 protein: CASSIGSNNSSLHF. DNA for the CDR3: TGTGCCAGCAGTATCGGCAGTAATAATTCATCCCTCCACTTT. This rearrangement joins TRBV12-3 or TRBV12-4 to TRBJ1-6, with D unresolved. CDR3 length equals 14 residues.

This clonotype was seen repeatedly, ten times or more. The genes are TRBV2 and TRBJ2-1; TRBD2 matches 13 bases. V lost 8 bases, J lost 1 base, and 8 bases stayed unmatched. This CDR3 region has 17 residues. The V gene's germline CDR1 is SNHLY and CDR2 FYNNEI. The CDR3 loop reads CASDGLAGEGSYNEQFF. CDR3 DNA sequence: TGTGCCAGCGACGGACTAGCGGGAGAGGGATCCTACAATGAGCAGTTCTTC. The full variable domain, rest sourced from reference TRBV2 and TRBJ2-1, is EPEVTQTPSHQVTQMGQEVILRCVPISNHLYFYWYRQILGQKVEFLVSFYNNEISEKSEIFDDQFSVERPDGSNFTLKIRSTKLEDSAMYFCASDGLAGEGSYNEQFFGPGTRLTVL.

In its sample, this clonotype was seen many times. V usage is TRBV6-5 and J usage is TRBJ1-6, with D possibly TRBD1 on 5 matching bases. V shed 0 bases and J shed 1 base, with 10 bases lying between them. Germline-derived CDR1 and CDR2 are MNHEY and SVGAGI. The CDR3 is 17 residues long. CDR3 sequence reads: CASSYSSGGSYNSPLHF. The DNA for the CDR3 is TGTGCCAGCAGTTACTCCAGCGGGGGATCCTATAATTCACCCCTCCACTTT.

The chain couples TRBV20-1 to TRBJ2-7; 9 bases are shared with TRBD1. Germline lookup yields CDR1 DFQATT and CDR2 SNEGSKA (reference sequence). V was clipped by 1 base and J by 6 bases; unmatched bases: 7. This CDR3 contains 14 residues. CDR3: CSARGRDRDSEQYF. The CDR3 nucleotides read TGCAGTGCTAGAGGTCGGGACAGGGACTCCGAGCAGTACTTC.

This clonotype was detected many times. The CDR3 coding sequence is TGTGCCAGCAGTTTGTTACCGGCGGGTGGCTGGGCGGGGGGGGAGCAGTACTTC. Translating it yields CASSLLPAGGWAGGEQYF. The V call is TRBV12-3 or TRBV12-4, the J call TRBJ2-7, with 9 bases lining up with TRBD2. The CDR3 is 18 residues long. J gave up 7 bases and V 3 bases, and 19 bases lay outside the gene matches.

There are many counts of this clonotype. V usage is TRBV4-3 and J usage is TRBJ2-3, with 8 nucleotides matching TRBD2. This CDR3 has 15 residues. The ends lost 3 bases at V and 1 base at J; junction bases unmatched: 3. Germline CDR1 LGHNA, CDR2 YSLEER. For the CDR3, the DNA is TGCGCCAGCAGCCATGAGACTAGCGGCACAGATACGCAGTATTTT. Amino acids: CASSHETSGTDTQYF.

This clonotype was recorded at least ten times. The CDR3 nucleotides read TGTGCCAGCAGCGGGGGGGAGGGGGGCCTTTGGGAGCAGTACTTC. Its translation is CASSGGEGGLWEQYF. V is TRBV5-5 and J is TRBJ2-7, with a tentative D call TRBD2 (7 bases). Germline lookup yields CDR1 SGHKS and CDR2 YYEKEE (reference sequence). V was pared by 4 bases and J by 7 bases, with 21 bases between. The CDR3 loop spans 15 amino acids.

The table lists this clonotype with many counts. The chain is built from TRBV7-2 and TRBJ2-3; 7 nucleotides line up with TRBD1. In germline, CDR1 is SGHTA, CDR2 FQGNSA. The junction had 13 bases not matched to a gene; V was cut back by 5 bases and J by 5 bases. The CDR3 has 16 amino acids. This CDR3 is CASSLRQGGSQDTQYF. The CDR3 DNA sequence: TGTGCCAGCAGCCTCCGACAGGGTGGGTCGCAAGATACGCAGTATTTT.

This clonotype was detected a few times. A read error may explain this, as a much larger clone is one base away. CDR3 residues: CSAAGYGANALTF. The DNA of the CDR3 is TGCAGTGCAGCGGGGTATGGGGCCAACGCCCTGACTTTC. The rearrangement links TRBV20-1 to TRBJ2-6; TRBD2 aligns across 7 bases. CDR3 length equals 13 residues. Germline V lookup: CDR1 DFQATT, CDR2 SNEGSKA (reference sequence).

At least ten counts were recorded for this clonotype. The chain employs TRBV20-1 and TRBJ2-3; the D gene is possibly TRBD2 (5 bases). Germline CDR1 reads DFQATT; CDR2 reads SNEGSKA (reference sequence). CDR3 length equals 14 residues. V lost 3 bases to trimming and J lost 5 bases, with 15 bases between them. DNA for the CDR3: TGCAGTGCTAGTTGGCACCGGGATGGAGATACGCAGTATTTT. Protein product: CSASWHRDGDTQYF.

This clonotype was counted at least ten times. The DNA of the CDR3 is TGTGCCAGCACCCCGGGAGAGAGGACAGATACGCAGTATTTT. It is translated as CASTPGERTDTQYF. The chain links TRBV6-1 to TRBJ2-3; D might be TRBD2 (6 bases). The CDR3 consists of 14 residues. V lost 7 bases to trimming and J lost 3 bases, with 14 bases between them. CDR1 is MNHNS, CDR2 SASEGT, per germline.

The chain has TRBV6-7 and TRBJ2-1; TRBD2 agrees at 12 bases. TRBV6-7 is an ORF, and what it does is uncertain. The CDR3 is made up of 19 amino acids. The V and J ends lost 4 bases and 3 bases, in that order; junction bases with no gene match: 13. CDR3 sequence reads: CASSFTRLAGAILYNEQFF. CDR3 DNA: TGTGCCAGCAGTTTCACGCGACTAGCGGGAGCCATTCTCTACAATGAGCAGTTCTTC.

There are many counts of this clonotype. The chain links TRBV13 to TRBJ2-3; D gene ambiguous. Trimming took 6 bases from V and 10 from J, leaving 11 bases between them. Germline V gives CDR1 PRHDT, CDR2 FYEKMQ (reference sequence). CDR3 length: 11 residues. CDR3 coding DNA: TGTGCCAGCAGTACTACCGGCGCGCAGTATTTT. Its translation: CASSTTGAQYF.

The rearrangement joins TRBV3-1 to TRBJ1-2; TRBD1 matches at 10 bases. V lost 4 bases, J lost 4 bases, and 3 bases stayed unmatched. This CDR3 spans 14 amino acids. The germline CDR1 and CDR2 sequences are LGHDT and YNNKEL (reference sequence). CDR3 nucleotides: TGTGCCAGCAGCCTACGGGACAGGGGCTATGGCTACACCTTC. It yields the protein CASSLRDRGYGYTF.

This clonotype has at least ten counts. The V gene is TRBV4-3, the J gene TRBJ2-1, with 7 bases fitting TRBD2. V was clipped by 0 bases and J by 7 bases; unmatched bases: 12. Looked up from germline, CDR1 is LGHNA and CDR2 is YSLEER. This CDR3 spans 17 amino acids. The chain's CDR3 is CASSQDFGGSTGNEQFF. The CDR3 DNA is TGCGCCAGCAGCCAAGATTTCGGCGGGAGCACGGGGAATGAGCAGTTCTTC.

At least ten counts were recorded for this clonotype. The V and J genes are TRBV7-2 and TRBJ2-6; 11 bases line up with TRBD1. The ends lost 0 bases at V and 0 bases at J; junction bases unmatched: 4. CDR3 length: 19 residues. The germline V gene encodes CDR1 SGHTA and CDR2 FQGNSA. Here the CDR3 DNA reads TGTGCCAGCAGCTTAGCTGGACAGGGGGCCCCCTCTGGGGCCAACGTCCTGACTTTC. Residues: CASSLAGQGAPSGANVLTF.

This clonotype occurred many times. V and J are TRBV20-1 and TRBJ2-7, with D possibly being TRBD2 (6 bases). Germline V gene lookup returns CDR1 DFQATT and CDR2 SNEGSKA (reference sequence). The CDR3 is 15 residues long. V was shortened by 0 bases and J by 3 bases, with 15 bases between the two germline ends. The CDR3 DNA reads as TGCAGTGCTAGAGATCATGGGGGGTCTCTCTACGAGCAGTACTTC. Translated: CSARDHGGSLYEQYF.

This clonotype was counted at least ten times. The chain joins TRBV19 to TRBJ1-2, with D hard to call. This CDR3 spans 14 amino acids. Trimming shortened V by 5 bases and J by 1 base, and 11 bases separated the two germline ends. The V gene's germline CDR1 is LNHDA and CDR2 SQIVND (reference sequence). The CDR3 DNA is TGTGCCAGTAGTCCCCCCCAGGTTAACTATGGCTACACCTTC. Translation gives CASSPPQVNYGYTF.

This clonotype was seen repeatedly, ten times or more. CDR3 DNA: TGTGCCAGCAGCCAAGTAGGCGGGAGTGGCCAAGAGACCCAGTACTTC. It codes for CASSQVGGSGQETQYF. The rearrangement joins TRBV4-2 to TRBJ2-5; the match to TRBD2 covers 7 bases. V lost 1 base, J lost 1 base, and 6 bases stayed unmatched. CDR3 length: 16 residues. Germline CDR1 and CDR2: LGHNA and YNFKEQ.

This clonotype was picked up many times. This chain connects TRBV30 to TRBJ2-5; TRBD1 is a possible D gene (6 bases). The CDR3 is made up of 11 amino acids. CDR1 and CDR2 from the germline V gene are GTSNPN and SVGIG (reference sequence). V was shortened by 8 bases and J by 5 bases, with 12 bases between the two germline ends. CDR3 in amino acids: CARATGETQYF. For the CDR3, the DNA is TGTGCCCGGGCCACAGGGGAGACCCAGTACTTC. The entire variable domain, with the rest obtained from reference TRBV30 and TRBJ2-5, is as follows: SQTIHQWPATLVQPVGSPLSLECTVEGTSNPNLYWYRQAAGRGLQLLFYSVGIGQISSEVPQNLSASRPQDRQFILSSKKLLLSDSGFYLCARATGETQYFGPGTRLLVL.

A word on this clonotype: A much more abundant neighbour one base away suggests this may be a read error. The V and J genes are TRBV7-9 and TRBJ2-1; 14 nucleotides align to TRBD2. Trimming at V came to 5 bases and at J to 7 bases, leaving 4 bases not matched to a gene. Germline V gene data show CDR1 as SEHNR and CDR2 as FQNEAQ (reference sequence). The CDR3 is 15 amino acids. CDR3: CASSPWTSGRNEQFF. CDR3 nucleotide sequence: TGTGCCAGCAGCCCTTGGACTAGCGGGAGGAATGAGCAGTTCTTC.

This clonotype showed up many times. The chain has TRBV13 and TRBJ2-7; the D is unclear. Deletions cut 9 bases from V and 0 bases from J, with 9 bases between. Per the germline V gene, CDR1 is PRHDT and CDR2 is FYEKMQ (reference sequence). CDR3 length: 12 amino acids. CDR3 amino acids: CASRRDSYEQYF. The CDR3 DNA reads TGTGCCAGTAGGAGAGACTCCTACGAGCAGTACTTC.

The DNA for the CDR3 is TGCAGCGTGGGACAGGGCGAGGGCTACACCTTC. This codes for CSVGQGEGYTF. The gene calls are TRBV29-1 and TRBJ1-2; 9 nucleotides match TRBD1. The trim removed 6 bases at V and 8 bases at J, leaving 4 bases unmatched. Germline values: CDR1 SQVTM, CDR2 ANQGSEA. The CDR3 runs to 11 residues. The full variable domain, in which reference TRBV29-1 and TRBJ1-2 provide the parts outside the CDR3, is SAVISQKPSRDICQRGTSLTIQCQVDSQVTMMFWYRQQPGQSLTLIATANQGSEATYESGFVIDKFPISRPNLTFSTLTVSNMSPEDSSIYLCSVGQGEGYTFGSGTRLTVV.

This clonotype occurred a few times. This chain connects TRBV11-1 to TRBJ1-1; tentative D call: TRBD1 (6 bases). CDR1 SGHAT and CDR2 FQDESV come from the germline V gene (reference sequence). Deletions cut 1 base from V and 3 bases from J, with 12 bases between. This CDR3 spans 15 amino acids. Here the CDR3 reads CASSLEGQTDTEAFF. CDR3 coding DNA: TGTGCCAGCAGCTTAGAAGGACAGACCGACACTGAAGCTTTCTTT.

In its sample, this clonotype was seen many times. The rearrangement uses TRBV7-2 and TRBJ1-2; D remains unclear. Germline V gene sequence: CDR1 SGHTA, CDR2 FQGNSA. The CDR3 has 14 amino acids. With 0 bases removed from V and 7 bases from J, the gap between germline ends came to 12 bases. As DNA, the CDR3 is TGTGCCAGCAGCTTAGCTGGGTCGGTGTCTGGCTACACCTTC. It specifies CASSLAGSVSGYTF.

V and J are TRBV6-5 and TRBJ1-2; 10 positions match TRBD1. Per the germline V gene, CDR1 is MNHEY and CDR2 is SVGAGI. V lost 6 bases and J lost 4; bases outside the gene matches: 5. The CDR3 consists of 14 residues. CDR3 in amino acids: CASRQTGGAYGYTF. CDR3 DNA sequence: TGTGCCAGCAGACAGACAGGGGGCGCCTATGGCTACACCTTC.

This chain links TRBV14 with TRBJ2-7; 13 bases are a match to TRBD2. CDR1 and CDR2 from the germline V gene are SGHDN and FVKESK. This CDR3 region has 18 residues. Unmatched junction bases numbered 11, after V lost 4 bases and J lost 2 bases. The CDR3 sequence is CASSPGLAGKQFTYEQYF. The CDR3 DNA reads TGTGCCAGCAGCCCGGGACTAGCGGGGAAACAATTTACCTACGAGCAGTACTTC. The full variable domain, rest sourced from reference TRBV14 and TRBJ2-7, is EAGVTQFPSHSVIEKGQTVTLRCDPISGHDNLYWYRRVMGKEIKFLLHFVKESKQDESGMPNNRFLAERTGGTYSTLKVQPAELEDSGVYFCASSPGLAGKQFTYEQYFGPGTRLTVT.

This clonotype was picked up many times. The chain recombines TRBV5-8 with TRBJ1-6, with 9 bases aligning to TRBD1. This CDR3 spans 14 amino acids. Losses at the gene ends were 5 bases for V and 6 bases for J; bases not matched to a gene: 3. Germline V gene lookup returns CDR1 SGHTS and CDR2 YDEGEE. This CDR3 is CASSLTGGNSPLHF. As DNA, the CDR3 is TGTGCCAGCAGTCTGACAGGGGGTAATTCACCCCTCCACTTT.